The TCR beta chain under discussion was sequenced for a study of identical twins. Trimming pared 4 bases from V and 5 bases from J, leaving 12 bases between. Per germline, CDR1 ENHRY and CDR2 SYGVKD. There are 13 residues in the CDR3. Via MiXCR, TCRdb re-called the 5' RACE reads, giving one row per CDR3 protein. The sample has some 1,600,000 distinct CDR3 sequences, 32% seen once; the top ten hold under 0.35%. A word on this clonotype: Its antigen is unidentified.

Study-level results: The more abundant beta clonotypes in cord blood had fewer insertions, and memory repertoires did not show this. Analyses of zero insertions could be partly confounded by invariant MAIT and iNKT cells.

Healthy Caucasian individuals made up all the donors. The chain combines TRBV10-3 with TRBJ2-7; no clear D. The sequence came from a newborn girl in good health. The sequencing input was cord blood. CDR3 sequence (DNA): TGTGCCATCAGTGGGCACTCCGGCGACGAGCAGTACTTC. Encoded protein: CAISGHSGDEQYF.